This T cell receptor beta chain was captured in a study of blood T cell repertoires in COVID-19. The CDR3 is 12 amino acids. CDR1 is MDHEN, CDR2 SYDVKM, per germline. V was trimmed by 5 bases and J by 8 bases, leaving 12 bases between them. Method: immunoSEQ multiplex PCR; TCRdb's copy keeps in-frame clones and lacks some. The table has some 200,000 clones, roughly nine tenths seen once. The chain employs TRBV28 and TRBJ1-2, with D unclear. Specimen: PBMCs or T cells enriched from blood (not recorded which). The source is a woman aged 18-30 years in a cohort exposed to, infected with or recovered from COVID-19 (not recorded which). The CDR3 DNA sequence: TGTGCCAGCAGTGGGATGGGAGCGGGCTACACCTTC. As protein: CASSGMGAGYTF.